This T cell receptor beta chain was captured in a study of cytotoxic CD8 clonotypes in ibrutinib-treated CLL. V lost 0 bases to trimming and J lost 5 bases, with 14 bases between them. The CDR3 runs to 15 residues. The germline V gene encodes CDR1 LNHNV and CDR2 YYDKDF (reference sequence). The repertoire was sequenced with immunoSEQ multiplex PCR; TCRdb's copy has only in-frame clones and lacks some. In the table there are 40,000 to 60,000 clones, more than 45% of which are singletons. Source: PBMCs, taken after 12 months of ibrutinib treatment. The rearrangement links TRBV15 to TRBJ2-7; the D call may be TRBD1 or TRBD2 (5 bases each). The source is a human donor with chronic lymphocytic leukemia. CDR3 amino acids: CATSREGRPSNEQYF. Written as DNA, the CDR3 is TGTGCCACCAGCAGAGAGGGACGGCCTAGCAACGAGCAGTACTTC.